The following is a T cell receptor beta chain sequence with its context. Its antigen is currently unknown. The authors processed graft tissue to release intraepithelial and lamina propria lymphocytes. Sequencing was performed with immunoSEQ multiplex PCR; in TCRdb, only in-frame clones are kept and a portion is missing. The data hold around 16,000 clones, with around 79% observed a single time. From germline, CDR1 is ENHRY and CDR2 SYGVKD. The CDR3 is 13 amino acids. With 9 bases removed from V and 3 bases from J, the gap between germline ends came to 14 bases. This entry comes from a study of graft-versus-host responses after intestinal transplantation. As for the study in general: Tacrolimus plus steroids were given to all recipients for roughly three years, preceded by anti-thymocyte globulin induction. Study results and caveats: Maximum circulating GvH clone levels tracked with early post-transplant HvG decreases. GvH clones occurred in recipient marrow; some first appeared in ileum or blood.

The receptor's source is a human patient who received an intestinal transplant, so some T cells may come from the graft donor. Sequenced here: ileum tissue, sampled approximately 480 days after intestinal transplant. The chain joins TRBV10-3 to TRBJ1-2, with D uncertain. The CDR3 reads CAIGREKDYGYTF. DNA of the CDR3: TGTGCCATAGGACGGGAAAAGGACTATGGCTACACCTTC.